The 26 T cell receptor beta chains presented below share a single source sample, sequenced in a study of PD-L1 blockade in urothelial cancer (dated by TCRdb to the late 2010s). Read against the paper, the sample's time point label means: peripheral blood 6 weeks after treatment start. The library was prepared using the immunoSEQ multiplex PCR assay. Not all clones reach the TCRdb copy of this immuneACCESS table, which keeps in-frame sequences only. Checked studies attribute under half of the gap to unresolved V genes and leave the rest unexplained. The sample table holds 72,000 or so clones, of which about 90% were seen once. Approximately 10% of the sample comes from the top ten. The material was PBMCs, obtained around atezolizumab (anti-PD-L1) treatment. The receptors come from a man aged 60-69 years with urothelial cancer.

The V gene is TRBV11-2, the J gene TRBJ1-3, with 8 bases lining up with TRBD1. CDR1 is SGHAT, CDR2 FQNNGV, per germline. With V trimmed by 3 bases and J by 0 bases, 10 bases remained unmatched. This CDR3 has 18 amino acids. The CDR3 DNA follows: TGTGCCAGCAGCTTTTACTTGACAGGGGTCGACTCTGGAAACACCATATATTTT. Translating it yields CASSFYLTGVDSGNTIYF.

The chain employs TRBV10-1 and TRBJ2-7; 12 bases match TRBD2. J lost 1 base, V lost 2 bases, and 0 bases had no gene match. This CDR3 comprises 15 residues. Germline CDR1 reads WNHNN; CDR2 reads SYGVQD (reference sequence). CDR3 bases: TGCGCCAGCAGTGAGGGACTAGCGGGATCCTACGAGCAGTACTTC. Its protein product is CASSEGLAGSYEQYF.

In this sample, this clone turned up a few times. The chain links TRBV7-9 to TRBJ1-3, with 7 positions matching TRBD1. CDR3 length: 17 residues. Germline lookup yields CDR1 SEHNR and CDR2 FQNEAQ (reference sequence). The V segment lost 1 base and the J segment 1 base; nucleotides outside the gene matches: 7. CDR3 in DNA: TGTGCCAGCAGCTTAGGGAGACAGGGCCTATCTGGAAACACCATATATTTT. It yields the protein CASSLGRQGLSGNTIYF.

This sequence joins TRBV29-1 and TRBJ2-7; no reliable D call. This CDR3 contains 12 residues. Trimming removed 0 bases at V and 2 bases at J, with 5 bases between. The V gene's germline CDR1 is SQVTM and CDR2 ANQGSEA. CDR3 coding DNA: TGCAGCGTTGAAGATCTCCCCTACGAGCAGTACTTC. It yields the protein CSVEDLPYEQYF.

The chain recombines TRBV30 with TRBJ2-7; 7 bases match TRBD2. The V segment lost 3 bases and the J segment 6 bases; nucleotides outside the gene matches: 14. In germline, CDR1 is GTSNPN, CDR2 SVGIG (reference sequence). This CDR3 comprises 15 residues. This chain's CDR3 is CAWSDFGGSLVEQYF. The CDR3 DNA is TGTGCCTGGAGCGACTTCGGGGGGTCCCTAGTCGAGCAGTACTTC. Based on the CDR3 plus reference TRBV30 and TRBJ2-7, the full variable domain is SQTIHQWPATLVQPVGSPLSLECTVEGTSNPNLYWYRQAAGRGLQLLFYSVGIGQISSEVPQNLSASRPQDRQFILSSKKLLLSDSGFYLCAWSDFGGSLVEQYFGPGTRLTVT.

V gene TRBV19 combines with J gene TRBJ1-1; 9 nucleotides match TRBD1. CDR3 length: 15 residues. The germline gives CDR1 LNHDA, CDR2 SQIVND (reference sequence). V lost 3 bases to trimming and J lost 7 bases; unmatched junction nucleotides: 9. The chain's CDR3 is CASSMSPPGQGEAFF. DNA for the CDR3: TGTGCCAGTAGTATGTCCCCACCGGGACAGGGTGAAGCTTTCTTT.

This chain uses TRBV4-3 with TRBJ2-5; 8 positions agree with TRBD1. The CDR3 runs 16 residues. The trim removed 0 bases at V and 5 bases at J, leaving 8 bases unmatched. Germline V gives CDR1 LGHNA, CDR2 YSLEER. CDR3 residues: CASSQEWTGRVETQYF. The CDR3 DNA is TGCGCCAGCAGCCAAGAATGGACAGGGCGGGTGGAGACCCAGTACTTC.

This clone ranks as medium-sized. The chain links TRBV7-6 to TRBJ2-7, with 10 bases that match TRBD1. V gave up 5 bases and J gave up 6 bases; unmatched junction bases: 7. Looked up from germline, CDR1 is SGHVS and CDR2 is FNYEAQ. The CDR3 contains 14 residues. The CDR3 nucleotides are TGTGCCAGCAGCCAGGGACAGGGGCGCACCGAGCAGTACTTC. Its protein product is CASSQGQGRTEQYF.

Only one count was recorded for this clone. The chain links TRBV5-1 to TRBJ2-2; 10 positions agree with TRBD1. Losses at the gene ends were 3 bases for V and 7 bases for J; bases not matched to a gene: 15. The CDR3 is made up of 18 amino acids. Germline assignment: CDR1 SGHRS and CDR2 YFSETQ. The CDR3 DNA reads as TGCGCCAGCAGCTCGACCAAGTCGGGAGGACAGGGGGGCGGGGAGCTGTTTTTT. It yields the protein CASSSTKSGGQGGGELFF.

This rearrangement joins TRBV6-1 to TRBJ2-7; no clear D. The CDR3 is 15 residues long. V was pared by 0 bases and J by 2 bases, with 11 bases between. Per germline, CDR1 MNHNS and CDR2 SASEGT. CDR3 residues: CASSEAFGRPYEQYF. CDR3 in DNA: TGTGCCAGCAGTGAAGCTTTTGGCAGGCCCTACGAGCAGTACTTC.

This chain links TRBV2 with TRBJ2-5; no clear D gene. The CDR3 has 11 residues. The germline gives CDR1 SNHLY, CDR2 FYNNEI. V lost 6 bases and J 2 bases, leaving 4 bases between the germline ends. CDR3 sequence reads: CASSRQETQYF. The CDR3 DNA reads TGTGCCAGCAGCAGACAAGAGACCCAGTACTTC.

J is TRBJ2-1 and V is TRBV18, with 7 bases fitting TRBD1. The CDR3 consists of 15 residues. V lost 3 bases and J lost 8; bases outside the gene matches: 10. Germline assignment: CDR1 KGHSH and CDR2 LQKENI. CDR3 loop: CASSPGNRGKDEQFF. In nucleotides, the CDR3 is TGTGCCAGCTCACCGGGGAACAGGGGTAAAGATGAGCAGTTCTTC.

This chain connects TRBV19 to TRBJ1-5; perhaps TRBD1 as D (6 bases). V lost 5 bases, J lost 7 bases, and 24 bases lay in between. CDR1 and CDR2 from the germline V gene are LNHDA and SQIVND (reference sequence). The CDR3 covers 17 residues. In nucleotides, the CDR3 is TGTGCCAGTAGTGGAAACCTGGGACACACCCTGCAACAGCCCCAGCATTTT. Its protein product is CASSGNLGHTLQQPQHF.

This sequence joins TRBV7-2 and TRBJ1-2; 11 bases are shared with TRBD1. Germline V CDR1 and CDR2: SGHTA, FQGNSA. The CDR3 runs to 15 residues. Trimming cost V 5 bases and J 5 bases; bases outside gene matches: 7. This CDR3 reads CASSPTGTGGYGYTF. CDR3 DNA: TGTGCCAGCAGCCCTACCGGGACAGGGGGTTATGGCTACACCTTC. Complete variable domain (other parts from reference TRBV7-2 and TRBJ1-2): GAGVSQSPSNKVTEKGKDVELRCDPISGHTALYWYRQSLGQGLEFLIYFQGNSAPDKSGLPSDRFSAERTGGSVSTLTIQRTQQEDSAVYLCASSPTGTGGYGYTFGSGTRLTVV.

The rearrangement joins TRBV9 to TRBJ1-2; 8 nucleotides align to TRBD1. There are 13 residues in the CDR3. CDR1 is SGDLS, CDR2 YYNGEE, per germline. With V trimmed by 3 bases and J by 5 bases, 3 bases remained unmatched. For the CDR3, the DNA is TGTGCCAGCAGCGCCGGGACAGGTTATGGCTACACCTTC. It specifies CASSAGTGYGYTF.

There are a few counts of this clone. Here the CDR3 reads CSASITGRGNYGYTF. In nucleotides, the CDR3 is TGCAGCGCTTCCATAACAGGGCGCGGTAACTATGGCTACACCTTC. The genes are TRBV29-1 and TRBJ1-2; D may be TRBD1 (6 bases). The ends were cut back, 7 bases at V and 1 base at J, with 19 bases in the middle. Germline V gene data show CDR1 as SQVTM and CDR2 as ANQGSEA. The CDR3 has 15 amino acids.

This chain's CDR3 is CASSLGEGGTNYGYTF. The CDR3 region has the DNA TGTGCCAGCAGCCTCGGGGAAGGAGGGACTAACTATGGCTACACCTTC. The rearrangement joins TRBV6-6 to TRBJ1-2; D call uncertain. The CDR3 is 16 residues long. Trimming removed 6 bases at V and 0 bases at J, with 17 bases between. Looked up from germline, CDR1 is MNHNY and CDR2 is SVGAGI (reference sequence).

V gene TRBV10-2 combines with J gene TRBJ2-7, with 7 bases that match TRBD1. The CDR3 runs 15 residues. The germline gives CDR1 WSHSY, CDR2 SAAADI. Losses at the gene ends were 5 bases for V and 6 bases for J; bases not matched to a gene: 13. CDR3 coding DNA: TGCGCCAGCAGTTTCGACAGGGAAAATGCGCGCGAGCAGTACTTC. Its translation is CASSFDRENAREQYF.

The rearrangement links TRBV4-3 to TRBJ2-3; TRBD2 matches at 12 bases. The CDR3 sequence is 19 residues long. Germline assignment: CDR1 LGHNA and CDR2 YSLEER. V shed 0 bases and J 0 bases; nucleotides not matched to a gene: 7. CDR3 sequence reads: CASSQDRLAGVTSTDTQYF. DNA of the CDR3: TGCGCCAGCAGCCAAGATCGACTAGCGGGAGTGACTAGCACAGATACGCAGTATTTT.

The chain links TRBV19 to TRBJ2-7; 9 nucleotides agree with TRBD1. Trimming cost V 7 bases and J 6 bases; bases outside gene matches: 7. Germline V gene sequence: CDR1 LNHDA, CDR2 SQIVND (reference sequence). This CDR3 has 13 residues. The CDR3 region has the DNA TGTGCCAGTAAAAGGGACAGGGAGGGCGAGCAGTACTTC. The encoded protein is CASKRDREGEQYF.

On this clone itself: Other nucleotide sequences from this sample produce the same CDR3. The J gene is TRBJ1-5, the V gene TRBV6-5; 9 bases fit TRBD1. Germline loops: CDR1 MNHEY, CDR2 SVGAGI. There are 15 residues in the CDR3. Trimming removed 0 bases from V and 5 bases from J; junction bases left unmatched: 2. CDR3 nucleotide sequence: TGTGCCAGCAGTTACTCGGACAGGGGCGATCAGCCCCAGCATTTT. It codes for CASSYSDRGDQPQHF.

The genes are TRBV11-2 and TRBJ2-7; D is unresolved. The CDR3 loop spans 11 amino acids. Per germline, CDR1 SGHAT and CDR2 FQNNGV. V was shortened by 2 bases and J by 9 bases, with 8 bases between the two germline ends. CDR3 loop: CASSLTSGQYF. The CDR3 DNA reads TGTGCCAGCAGCTTAACGTCCGGGCAGTACTTC.

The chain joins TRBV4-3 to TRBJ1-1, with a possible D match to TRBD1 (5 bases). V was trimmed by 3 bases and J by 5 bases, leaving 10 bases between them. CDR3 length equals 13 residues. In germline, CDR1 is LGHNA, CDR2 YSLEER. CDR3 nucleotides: TGCGCCAGCAGCCACCGGGGGAGGACTGAAGCTTTCTTT. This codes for CASSHRGRTEAFF.

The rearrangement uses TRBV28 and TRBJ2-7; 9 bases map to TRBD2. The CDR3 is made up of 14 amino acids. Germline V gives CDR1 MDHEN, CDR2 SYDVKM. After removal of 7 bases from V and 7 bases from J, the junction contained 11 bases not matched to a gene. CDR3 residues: CASTQAGGLWEQYF. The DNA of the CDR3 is TGTGCCAGCACCCAAGCGGGAGGTCTGTGGGAGCAGTACTTC.

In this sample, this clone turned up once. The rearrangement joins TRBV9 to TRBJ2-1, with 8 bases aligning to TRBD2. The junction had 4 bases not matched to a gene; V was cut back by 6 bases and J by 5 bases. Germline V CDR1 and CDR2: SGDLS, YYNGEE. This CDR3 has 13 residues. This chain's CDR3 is CASNLGLDNEQFF. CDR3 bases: TGTGCCAGCAACCTGGGACTAGACAATGAGCAGTTCTTC.

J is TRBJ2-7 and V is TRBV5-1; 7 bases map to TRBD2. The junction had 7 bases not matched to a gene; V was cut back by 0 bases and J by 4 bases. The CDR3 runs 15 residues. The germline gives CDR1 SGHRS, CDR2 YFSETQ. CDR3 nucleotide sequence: TGCGCCAGCAGCTTGGTCGGGAGGTTAGGATACGAGCAGTACTTC. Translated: CASSLVGRLGYEQYF.